This paragraph covers one T cell receptor beta chain sequence. Its antigen is undetermined. V was clipped by 4 bases and J by 3 bases; unmatched bases: 13. The germline V gene encodes CDR1 SGHRS and CDR2 YFSETQ. This CDR3 spans 17 amino acids. The entry originates in a study of T-cell reconstitution after alpha-beta-depleted transplantation in children. Findings and caveats of the study: Surviving recipient T cells and thymic progenitors accounted for the high day-60 TCRbeta diversity observed in some patients.

Unique molecular identifiers were built into the TCRbeta library. TCRdb re-derived calls from the PCR reads in MiXCR, one entry per CDR3 protein. The table lists 450,000 to 600,000 distinct CDR3 sequences, 10% to 15% of them singletons. This material consisted of PBMCs, mostly from graft donor cells, taken 360 days after TCRalphabeta/CD19-depleted stem cell transplant. This TCR derives from a male patient younger than 18 who had a stem cell transplant for acute myeloid leukemia, so the T cells may come from the graft donor. V and J are TRBV5-1 and TRBJ2-5; TRBD1 matches at 9 bases. As DNA, the CDR3 is TGCGCCAGCAGCGTGACCCCGGGACAGGGCGGGAAAGAGACCCAGTACTTC. This translates into CASSVTPGQGGKETQYF.